This T cell receptor (beta chain) is drawn from a study of regulatory T cells in long-lasting Graves disease. Documented time point: newly diagnosed GD, antithyroid drugs for less than 3 months. PBMC-derived RNA was used for the TCR library. V shed 0 bases and J shed 2 bases, with 8 bases lying between them. This CDR3 is 14 amino acids long. Germline-derived CDR1 and CDR2 are MNHEY and SVGEGT. Study-level findings and limits: Persistent Graves' patients had lower TCR diversity than newly diagnosed ones. Persistent cases favored TRBV28, TRBJ1-2 and TRBJ2-5.

This clonotype was found many times. Its specificity is not known. Combining iRepertoire HTBI primers with Arm-PCR of CDR3 regions, the authors built TCR beta libraries. Original methodology: Identification yielded approximately 66 TRBV and over eleven TRBJ segments across samples. One entry per CDR3 protein results from TCRdb running MiXCR on the multiplex PCR reads. The V and J calls reflect TCRdb's pipeline rather than the authors' work. The table records about 380,000 distinct CDR3 sequences, roughly a sixth of them present only once. The sequence came from a female donor with Graves disease. This chain links TRBV6-2 or TRBV6-3 with TRBJ2-7, with a weak D call TRBD2 (5 bases). Source: peripheral blood mononuclear cells (PBMCs), taken at new diagnosis, from a patient treated with antithyroid drugs. CDR3 amino acids: CASSYSAEAYEQYF. The CDR3 DNA follows: TGTGCCAGCAGTTACTCGGCGGAGGCCTACGAGCAGTACTTC.